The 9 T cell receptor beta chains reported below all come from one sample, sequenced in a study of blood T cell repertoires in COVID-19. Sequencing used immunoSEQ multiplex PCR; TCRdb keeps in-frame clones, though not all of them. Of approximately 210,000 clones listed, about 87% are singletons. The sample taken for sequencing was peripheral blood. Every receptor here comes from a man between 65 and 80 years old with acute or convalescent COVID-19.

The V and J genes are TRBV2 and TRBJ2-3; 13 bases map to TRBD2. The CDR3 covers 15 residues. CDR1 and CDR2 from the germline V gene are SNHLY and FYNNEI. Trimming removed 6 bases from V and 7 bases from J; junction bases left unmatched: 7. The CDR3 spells CASRILAGGRNTQYF. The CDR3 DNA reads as TGTGCCAGCAGAATACTAGCGGGAGGGCGAAATACGCAGTATTTT. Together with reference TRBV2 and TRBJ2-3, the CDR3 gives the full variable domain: EPEVTQTPSHQVTQMGQEVILRCVPISNHLYFYWYRQILGQKVEFLVSFYNNEISEKSEIFDDQFSVERPDGSNFTLKIRSTKLEDSAMYFCASRILAGGRNTQYFGPGTRLTVL.

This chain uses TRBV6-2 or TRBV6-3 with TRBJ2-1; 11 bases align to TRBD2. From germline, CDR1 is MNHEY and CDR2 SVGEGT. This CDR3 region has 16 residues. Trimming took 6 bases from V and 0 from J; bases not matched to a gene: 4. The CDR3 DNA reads TGTGCCAGCAGACCTACTAGCGGGAGCTCCTACAATGAGCAGTTCTTC. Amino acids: CASRPTSGSSYNEQFF.

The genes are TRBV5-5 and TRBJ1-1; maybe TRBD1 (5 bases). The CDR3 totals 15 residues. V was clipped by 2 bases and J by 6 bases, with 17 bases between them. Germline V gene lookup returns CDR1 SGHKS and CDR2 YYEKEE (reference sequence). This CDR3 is CASSFSGLAPAEAFF. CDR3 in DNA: TGTGCCAGCAGCTTTTCGGGACTCGCCCCAGCTGAAGCTTTCTTT.

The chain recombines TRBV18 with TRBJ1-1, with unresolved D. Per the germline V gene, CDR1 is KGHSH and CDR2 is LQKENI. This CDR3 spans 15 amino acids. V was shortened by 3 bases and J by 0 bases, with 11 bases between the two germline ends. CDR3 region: CASSPFTALNTEAFF. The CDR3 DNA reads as TGTGCCAGCTCACCCTTTACAGCCCTGAACACTGAAGCTTTCTTT. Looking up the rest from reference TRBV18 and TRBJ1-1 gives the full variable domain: NAGVMQNPRHLVRRRGQEARLRCSPMKGHSHVYWYRQLPEEGLKFMVYLQKENIIDESGMPKERFSAEFPKEGPSILRIQQVVRGDSAAYFCASSPFTALNTEAFFGQGTRLTVV.

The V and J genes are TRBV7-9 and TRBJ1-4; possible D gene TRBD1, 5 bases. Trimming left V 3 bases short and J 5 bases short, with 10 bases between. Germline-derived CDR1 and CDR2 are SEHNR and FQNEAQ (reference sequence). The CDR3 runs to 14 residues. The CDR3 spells CASSLAGDNEKLFF. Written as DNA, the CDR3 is TGTGCCAGCAGCTTGGCGGGGGACAATGAAAAACTGTTTTTT.

CDR3 bases: TGTGCCAGCAGCTATGCTAATTCGGAAAAACTGTTTTTT. Protein product: CASSYANSEKLFF. This chain links TRBV11-2 with TRBJ1-4, with unresolved D. Trimming removed 4 bases at V and 8 bases at J, with 11 bases between. This CDR3 region has 13 residues. Germline CDR1 and CDR2: SGHAT and FQNNGV.

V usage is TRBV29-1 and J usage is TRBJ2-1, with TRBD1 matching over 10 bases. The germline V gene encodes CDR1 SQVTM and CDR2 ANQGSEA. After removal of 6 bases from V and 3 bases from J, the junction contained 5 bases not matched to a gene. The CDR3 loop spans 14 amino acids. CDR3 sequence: CSVRQGASYNEQFF. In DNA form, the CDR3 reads TGCAGCGTCAGACAGGGGGCGAGCTACAATGAGCAGTTCTTC.

The CDR3 sequence: CASSHEQGVSSPLHF. The CDR3 nucleotides read TGTGCCAGCAGCCACGAACAGGGAGTGAGCTCACCCCTCCACTTT. The chain joins TRBV3-1 (or the pseudogene TRBV3-2) to TRBJ1-6; the D gene is possibly TRBD1 (6 bases). CDR3 size: 15 residues. Germline V gene data show CDR1 as LGHDT and CDR2 as YNNKEL (reference sequence). The V gene lost 3 bases and the J gene lost 10 bases, with 16 bases spanning the gap.

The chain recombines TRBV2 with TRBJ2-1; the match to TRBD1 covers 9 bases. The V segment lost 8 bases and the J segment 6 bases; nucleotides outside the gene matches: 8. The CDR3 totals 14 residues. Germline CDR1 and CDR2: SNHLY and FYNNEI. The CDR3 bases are TGTGCCAGCGGGAATTGGGGACAGGGCAATGAGCAGTTCTTC. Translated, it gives CASGNWGQGNEQFF.